This TCR beta chain was captured in a study of T cells in Graves' hyperthyroidism and ophthalmopathy (dated by TCRdb to between 2018 and 2020). Turning to the overall study: Peripheral blood was collected at initial diagnosis, before any treatment. To identify TCR V-J signatures that set the groups apart, the researchers used a discovery cohort of approximately 98 patients, made up of 40 to 45 with Graves' ophthalmopathy and 55 to 65 with stable Graves' hyperthyroidism. The study also compared thyroid tissue and blood T-cell repertoires from 5 to 7 Graves' hyperthyroidism patients. After sampling, hyperthyroidism patients received methimazole starting at 30 mg daily, and ophthalmopathy patients received high-dose intravenous methylprednisolone. TCR Vbeta CDR3 sequencing of 140 or so peripheral blood samples (approximately 44 ophthalmopathy, 75 to 85 hyperthyroidism and roughly 17 progressor patients) is reported in the paper. The roughly 100 discovery patients were randomly split 7:3 into training and test sets. Prospective prediction of ophthalmopathy was tested in an independent validation cohort consisting of 18 hyperthyroidism patients and approximately 16 patients who later progressed to ophthalmopathy. What the research found in general, with its limitations: Ophthalmopathy was separated from stable hyperthyroidism by a 13 V-J signature model, with just over 85% sensitivity and about 81% specificity obtained in cross-validation and 80%/75% obtained in testing. In validation, progression to ophthalmopathy was predicted by the model with nearly 71% sensitivity and 72% to 85% specificity, a median of approximately 6.5 months before onset. No statistical method was used to fix the sample size in advance, and group allocation was not hidden from the investigators. Blood samples also contained most of the expanded thyroid clonotypes (frequency above 0.001), which suggests that blood repertoires may reflect thyroid immune responses.

The germline V gene specifies SGHTA as CDR1 and FQGNSA as CDR2. Counted from cysteine to phenylalanine, this CDR3 has 13 amino acids. The only DNA kept is the CDR3, 39 bases in frame from the first base. This clonotype was seen a handful of times. No antigen is known for it. It may be a read error: a sequence one base away is much more abundant. Hyperthyroidism patients were newly diagnosed, with disease duration under 2 months, and aged 18 to 65 years. Exclusion was applied to patients with uncontrolled infections, other autoimmune diseases, pregnancy or lactation. Clinical symptoms, serum thyroxine and TRAb, thyroid ultrasound, and orbital computed tomography formed the basis for the diagnoses. Blood from progressor patients was drawn when they were first diagnosed with hyperthyroidism, before any ophthalmopathy symptoms appeared. PBMCs were isolated from about 9.2 ml of fresh peripheral blood by Ficoll-Paque density gradient centrifugation. Progressor patients were first diagnosed with Graves' hyperthyroidism and then developed ophthalmopathy during follow-up. Trizol reagent was used to extract total RNA, and RNA quality was then checked on an Agilent 2100 Bioanalyzer.

TCR beta CDR3 regions were amplified from RNA transcripts. The TCR CDR3 was subjected to a first round of RT-PCR using the HTBI primer set and the Qiagen OneStep RT-PCR kit. Libraries were constructed in a second round of multiplex PCR, after which size selection and purification were carried out. The libraries were sequenced on an Illumina HiSeq2000 using paired-end 100 bp reads. From the authors' description of their analysis: SOAPnuke was used to process the raw data, throwing out any read that contained adapters or uncalled bases, had a mean Phred below 15, or lacked an exact constant-primer or identifier match. COPE v1.2.5 was used to merge high-quality paired reads, and clonotypes were defined as unique nucleotide sequences. MiTCR v1.1 was used to align the clonotypes against IMGT TRBV, TRBD and TRBJ reference segments. The analysis was restricted to V-J combinations with a frequency above 0.0001, which together covered around 99% of the repertoires. A TCS score was defined as the ratio of F50 (clonal expansion) to E x V (chaos), with BLOSUM62-based TCRdist applied between CDR3 peptides within each V-J. Welch's t-statistics and random forest reduced around 520 V-J features to under 15, which were used in a naive Bayes classifier (R e1071). TCRdb applied fastp at Q25 and MiXCR to the public reads, then kept only in-frame beta chains. When rows share a CDR3 protein, they turn into one entry using the most common DNA and genes. What appears here as the V and J calls and clone size reflects TCRdb's work, not the paper's. The sample profile shows around 350,000 distinct CDR3 sequences; around a sixth of them were found once. Of the sample, roughly 26% falls within the top ten clones.

This sequence uses TRBV7-2 and TRBJ2-1, with TRBD1 perhaps the D gene, on 6 matching bases. Sequenced input: blood. This TCR derives from a woman aged 18-29 years with Graves' hyperthyroidism that later progressed to Graves' ophthalmopathy. The CDR3 sequence is CSSSQGSYNEQFF. The DNA is as follows: TGTTCCAGCTCGCAGGGGTCCTACAATGAGCAGTTCTTC.